This TCR beta chain emerged from a study of spatial heterogeneity in lung cancer. Overall study: Beta-chain sequences were consistently detected more often than alpha-chain sequences. Raw reads showed each unique TCR and UMI combination turning up more than ten times on average.

The time point denotes: sample taken at primary tumor resection. From tumor, nontumor lung or frozen PBMC, whole RNA was taken unsorted for sequencing. This clonotype was counted ten times or more. J was trimmed by 6 bases and V by 2 bases; bases with no gene match: 13. Germline assignment: CDR1 LGHDT and CDR2 YNNKEL (reference sequence). This CDR3 has 17 amino acids. Each molecule of TCR cDNA was tagged with one unique molecular identifier. TCRdb redid the calling of the 5' RACE reads with MiXCR, one entry per CDR3 protein. The sample lists 14,000 to 15,000 distinct CDR3 sequences, less than 14% seen once, with approximately 35% in the top ten.

This TCR derives from a female donor with early-stage non-small cell lung cancer. Material: PBMCs, obtained at surgery. The V gene is TRBV3-1, the J gene TRBJ2-7, with 10 bases that match TRBD1. The CDR3 DNA follows: TGTGCCAGCAGCCAACAAAGGCCGACAGGGGGCGGGGGCGAGCAGTACTTC. It yields the protein CASSQQRPTGGGGEQYF.